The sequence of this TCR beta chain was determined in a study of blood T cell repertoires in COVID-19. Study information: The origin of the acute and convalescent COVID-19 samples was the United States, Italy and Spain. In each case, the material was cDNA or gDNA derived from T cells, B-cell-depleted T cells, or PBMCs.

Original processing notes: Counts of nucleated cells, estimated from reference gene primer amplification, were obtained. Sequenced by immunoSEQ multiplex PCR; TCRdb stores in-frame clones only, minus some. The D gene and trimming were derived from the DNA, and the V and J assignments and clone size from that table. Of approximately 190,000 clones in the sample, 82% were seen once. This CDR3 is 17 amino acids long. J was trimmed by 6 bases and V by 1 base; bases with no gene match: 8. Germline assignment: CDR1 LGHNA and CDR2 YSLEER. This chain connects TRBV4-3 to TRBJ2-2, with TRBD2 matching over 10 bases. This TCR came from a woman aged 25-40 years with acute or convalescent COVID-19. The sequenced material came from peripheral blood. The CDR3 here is CASSQAASGSRAGELFF. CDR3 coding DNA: TGCGCCAGCAGCCAAGCGGCTAGCGGGAGTCGCGCCGGGGAGCTGTTTTTT.